This T cell receptor (beta chain) derives from a study of post-analysis software for immune sequencing data. Study-level results: Analysis by F measure revealed that same-batch samples clustered strongly together. In multiple sclerosis, normalized Chao1 diversity was significantly below that of controls. Included in a set of five TRBV segments more frequent in patients than controls were TRBV5-6, TRBV5-1 and TRBV20-1.

Unique molecular identifiers were present in the TCR beta cDNA libraries. T cells numbering roughly 1 to 10 million yielded some 520,000 cDNA molecules. Each CDR3 protein gets one entry after TCRdb re-called the PCR reads with MiXCR. Here the sample spans some 700,000 distinct CDR3 sequences, approximately 59% being singletons. As regards this clonotype: Its antigen is unknown.

V was trimmed by 1 base and J by 10 bases, leaving 14 bases between them. Germline V gene sequence: CDR1 DFQATT, CDR2 SNEGSKA (reference sequence). This CDR3 has 13 residues. J is TRBJ2-1 and V is TRBV20-1; D remains unclear. Sequencing was done on a sample of blood. This TCR was sampled from a girl aged 2 to 10 with multiple sclerosis. The DNA of the CDR3 is TGCAGTGCTAGAGCTTCCCCCTCTGGGGAGCAGTTCTTC. Amino acid sequence: CSARASPSGEQFF.